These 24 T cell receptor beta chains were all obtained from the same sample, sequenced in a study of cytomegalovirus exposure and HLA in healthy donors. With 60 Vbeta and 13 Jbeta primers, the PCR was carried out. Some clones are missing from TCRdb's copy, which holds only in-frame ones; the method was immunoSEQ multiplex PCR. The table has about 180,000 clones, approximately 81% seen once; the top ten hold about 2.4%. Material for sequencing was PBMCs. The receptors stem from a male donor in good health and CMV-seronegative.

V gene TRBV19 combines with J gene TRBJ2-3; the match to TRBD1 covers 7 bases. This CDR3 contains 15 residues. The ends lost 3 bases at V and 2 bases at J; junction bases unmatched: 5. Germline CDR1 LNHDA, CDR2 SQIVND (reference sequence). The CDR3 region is CASSIKGQTTDTQYF. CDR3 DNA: TGTGCCAGTAGTATTAAGGGACAGACCACAGATACGCAGTATTTT. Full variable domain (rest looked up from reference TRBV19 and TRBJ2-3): DGGITQSPKYLFRKEGQNVTLSCEQNLNHDAMYWYRQDPGQGLRLIYYSQIVNDFQKGDIAEGYSVSREKKESFPLTVTSAQKNPTAFYLCASSIKGQTTDTQYFGPGTRLTVL.

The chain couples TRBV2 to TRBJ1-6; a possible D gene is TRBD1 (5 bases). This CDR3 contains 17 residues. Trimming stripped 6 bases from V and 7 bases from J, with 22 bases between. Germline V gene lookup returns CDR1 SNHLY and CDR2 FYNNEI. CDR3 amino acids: CASRESDSRPRNSPLHF. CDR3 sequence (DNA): TGTGCCAGCAGGGAATCTGACAGTAGGCCTCGGAATTCACCCCTCCACTTT.

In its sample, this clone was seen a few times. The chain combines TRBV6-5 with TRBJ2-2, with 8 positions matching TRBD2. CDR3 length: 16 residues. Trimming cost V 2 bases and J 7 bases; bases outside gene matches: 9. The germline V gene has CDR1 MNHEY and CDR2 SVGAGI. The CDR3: CASSYEREGRGGELFF. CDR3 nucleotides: TGTGCCAGCAGTTACGAACGGGAGGGCCGAGGCGGGGAGCTGTTTTTT.

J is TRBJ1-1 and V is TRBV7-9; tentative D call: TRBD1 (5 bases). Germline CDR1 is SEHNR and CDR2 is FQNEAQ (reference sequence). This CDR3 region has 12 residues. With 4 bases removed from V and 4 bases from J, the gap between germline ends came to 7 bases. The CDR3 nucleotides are TGTGCCAGCAGCTCAGGGTCCACTGAAGCTTTCTTT. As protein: CASSSGSTEAFF.

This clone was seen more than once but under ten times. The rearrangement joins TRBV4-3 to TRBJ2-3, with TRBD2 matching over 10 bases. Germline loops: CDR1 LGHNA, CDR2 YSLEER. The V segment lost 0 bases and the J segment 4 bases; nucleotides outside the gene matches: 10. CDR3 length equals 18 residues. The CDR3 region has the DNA TGCGCCAGCAGCCAAGATCTAGCGGGAGTGGGGGTTGCAGATACGCAGTATTTT. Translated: CASSQDLAGVGVADTQYF.

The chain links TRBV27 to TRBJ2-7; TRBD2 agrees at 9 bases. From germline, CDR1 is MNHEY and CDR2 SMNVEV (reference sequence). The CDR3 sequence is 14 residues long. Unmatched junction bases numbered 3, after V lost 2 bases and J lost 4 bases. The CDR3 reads CASSLTAGGYEQYF. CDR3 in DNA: TGTGCCAGCAGTTTAACTGCGGGAGGGTACGAGCAGTACTTC.

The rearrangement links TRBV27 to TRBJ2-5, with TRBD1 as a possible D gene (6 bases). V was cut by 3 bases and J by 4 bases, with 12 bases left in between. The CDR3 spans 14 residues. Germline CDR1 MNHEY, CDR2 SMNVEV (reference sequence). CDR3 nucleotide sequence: TGTGCCAGCAGTTTTGAGTACAGGGTAGAGACCCAGTACTTC. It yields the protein CASSFEYRVETQYF.

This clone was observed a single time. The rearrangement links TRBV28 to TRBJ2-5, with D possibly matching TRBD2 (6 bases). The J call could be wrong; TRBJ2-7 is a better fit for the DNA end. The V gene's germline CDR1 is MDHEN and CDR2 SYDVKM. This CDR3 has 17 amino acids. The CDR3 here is CASSLRGFSPPTYEQYF. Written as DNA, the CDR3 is TGTGCCAGCAGTTTACGGGGGTTTAGCCCGCCCACCTACGAGCAGTACTTC.

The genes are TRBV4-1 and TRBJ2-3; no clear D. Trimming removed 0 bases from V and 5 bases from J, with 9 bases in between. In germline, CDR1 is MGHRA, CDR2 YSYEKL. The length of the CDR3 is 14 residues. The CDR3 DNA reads TGCGCCAGCAGCCAAGATGGGCCGCTAGATACGCAGTATTTT. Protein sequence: CASSQDGPLDTQYF.

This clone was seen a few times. In nucleotides, the CDR3 is TGTGCCAGCAGCGTCTCAGGTTACGAGCAGTACTTC. This encodes CASSVSGYEQYF. The V and J genes are TRBV6-1 and TRBJ2-7, with D unclear. The CDR3 totals 12 residues. Trimming took 6 bases from V and 4 from J, leaving 10 bases between them. Per germline, CDR1 MNHNS and CDR2 SASEGT.

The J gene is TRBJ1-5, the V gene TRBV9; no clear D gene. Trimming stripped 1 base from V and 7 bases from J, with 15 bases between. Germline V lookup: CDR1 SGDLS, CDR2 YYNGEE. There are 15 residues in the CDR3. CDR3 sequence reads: CASSVSGNPGQPQHF. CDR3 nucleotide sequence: TGTGCCAGCAGCGTATCGGGAAACCCGGGGCAGCCCCAGCATTTT.

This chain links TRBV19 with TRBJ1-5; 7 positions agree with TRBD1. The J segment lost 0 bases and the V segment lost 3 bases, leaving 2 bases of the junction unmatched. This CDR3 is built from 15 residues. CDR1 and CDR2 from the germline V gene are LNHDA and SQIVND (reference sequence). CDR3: CASSIQGDSNQPQHF. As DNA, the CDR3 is TGTGCCAGTAGTATTCAGGGGGATAGCAATCAGCCCCAGCATTTT. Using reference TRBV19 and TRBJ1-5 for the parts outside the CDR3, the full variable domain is DGGITQSPKYLFRKEGQNVTLSCEQNLNHDAMYWYRQDPGQGLRLIYYSQIVNDFQKGDIAEGYSVSREKKESFPLTVTSAQKNPTAFYLCASSIQGDSNQPQHFGDGTRLSIL.

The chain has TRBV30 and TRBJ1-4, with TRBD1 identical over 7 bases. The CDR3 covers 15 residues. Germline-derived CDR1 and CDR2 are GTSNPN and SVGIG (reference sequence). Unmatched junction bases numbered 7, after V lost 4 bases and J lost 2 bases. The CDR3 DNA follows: TGTGCCTGGAATCGAGGGGGCGCGACTAATGAAAAACTGTTTTTT. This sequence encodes CAWNRGGATNEKLFF.

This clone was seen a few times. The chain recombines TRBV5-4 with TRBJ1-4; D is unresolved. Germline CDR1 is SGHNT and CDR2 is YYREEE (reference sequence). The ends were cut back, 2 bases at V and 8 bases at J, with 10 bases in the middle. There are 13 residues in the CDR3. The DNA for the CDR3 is TGTGCCAGCAGCTTCCCGGGGTTCGAAAAACTGTTTTTT. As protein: CASSFPGFEKLFF.

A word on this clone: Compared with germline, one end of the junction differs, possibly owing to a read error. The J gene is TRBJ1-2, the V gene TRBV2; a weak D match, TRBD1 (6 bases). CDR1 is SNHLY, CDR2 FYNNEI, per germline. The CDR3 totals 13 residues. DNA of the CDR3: TGTGCCAGCATTGGAAGGGGGAGATATGGCTACCCCTTC. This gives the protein CASIGRGRYGYPF.

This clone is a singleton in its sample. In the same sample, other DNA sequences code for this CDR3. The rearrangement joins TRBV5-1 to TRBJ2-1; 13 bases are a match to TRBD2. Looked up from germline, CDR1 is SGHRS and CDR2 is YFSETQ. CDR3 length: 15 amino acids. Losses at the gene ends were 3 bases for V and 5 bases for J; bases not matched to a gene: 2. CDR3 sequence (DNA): TGCGCCAGCAGCTCCGGACTAGCGGGAGACAATGAGCAGTTCTTC. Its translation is CASSSGLAGDNEQFF.

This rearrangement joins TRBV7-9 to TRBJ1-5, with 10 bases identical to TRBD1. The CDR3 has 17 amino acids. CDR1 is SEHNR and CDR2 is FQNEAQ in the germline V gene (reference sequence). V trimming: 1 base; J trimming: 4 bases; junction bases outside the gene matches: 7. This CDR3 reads CASSLEGTGVDNQPQHF. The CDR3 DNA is TGTGCCAGCAGCTTAGAGGGGACAGGGGTAGATAATCAGCCCCAGCATTTT.

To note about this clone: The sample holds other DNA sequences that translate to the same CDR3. The CDR3 nucleotides are TGTGCCAGCAGCCCCCGACAGGGGGCGTACGGCTACACCTTC. Protein product: CASSPRQGAYGYTF. The chain carries TRBV7-9 and TRBJ1-2; 10 bases are a match to TRBD1. The CDR3 length is 14 residues. Germline assignment: CDR1 SEHNR and CDR2 FQNEAQ (reference sequence). Trimming cost V 5 bases and J 8 bases; bases outside gene matches: 8.

The CDR3 region has the DNA TGTGCCAGCAGCTACCGGGACAACTACGAGCAGTACTTC. This gives the protein CASSYRDNYEQYF. V is TRBV5-4 and J is TRBJ2-7; tentatively, D is TRBD1 (6 bases). Germline V gives CDR1 SGHNT, CDR2 YYREEE (reference sequence). The CDR3 totals 13 residues. The germline V and J ends were trimmed by 3 bases and 3 bases, with 10 bases remaining between them.

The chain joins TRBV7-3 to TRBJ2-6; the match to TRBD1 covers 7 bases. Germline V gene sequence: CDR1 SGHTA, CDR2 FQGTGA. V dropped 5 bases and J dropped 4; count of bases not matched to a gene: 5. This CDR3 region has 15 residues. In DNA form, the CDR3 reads TGTGCCAGCAGCCAGGGGGTTTTAGGGGCCAACGTCCTGACTTTC. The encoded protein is CASSQGVLGANVLTF.

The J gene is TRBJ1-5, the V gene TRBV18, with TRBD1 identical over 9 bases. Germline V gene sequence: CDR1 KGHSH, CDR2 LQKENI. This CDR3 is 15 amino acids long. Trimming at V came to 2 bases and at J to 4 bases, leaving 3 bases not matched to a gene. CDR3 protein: CASSPGTGINQPQHF. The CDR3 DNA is TGTGCCAGCTCACCAGGGACAGGGATAAATCAGCCCCAGCATTTT.

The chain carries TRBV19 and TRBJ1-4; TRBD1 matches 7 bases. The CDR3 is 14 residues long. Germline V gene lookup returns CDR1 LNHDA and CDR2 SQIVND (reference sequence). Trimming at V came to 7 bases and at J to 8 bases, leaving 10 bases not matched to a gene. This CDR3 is CASNGGGMGEKLFF. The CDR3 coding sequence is TGTGCCAGTAACGGAGGGGGCATGGGGGAAAAACTGTTTTTT.

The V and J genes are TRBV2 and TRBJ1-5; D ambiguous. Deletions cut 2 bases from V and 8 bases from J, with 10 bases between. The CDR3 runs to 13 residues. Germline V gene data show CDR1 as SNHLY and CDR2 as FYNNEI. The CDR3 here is CASSESRTEPQHF. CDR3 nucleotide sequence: TGTGCCAGCAGTGAAAGTCGTACGGAGCCCCAGCATTTT. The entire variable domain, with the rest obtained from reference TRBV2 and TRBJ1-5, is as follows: EPEVTQTPSHQVTQMGQEVILRCVPISNHLYFYWYRQILGQKVEFLVSFYNNEISEKSEIFDDQFSVERPDGSNFTLKIRSTKLEDSAMYFCASSESRTEPQHFGDGTRLSIL.

The CDR3 loop is CASTTGGLANTEAFF. CDR3 sequence (DNA): TGTGCCAGCACGACAGGGGGCTTGGCGAACACTGAAGCTTTCTTT. This sequence joins TRBV18 and TRBJ1-1; the match to TRBD1 covers 10 bases. The junction had 7 bases not matched to a gene; V was cut back by 8 bases and J by 1 base. Looked up from germline, CDR1 is KGHSH and CDR2 is LQKENI. This CDR3 is 15 amino acids long.